Detailed here is one T cell receptor beta chain. Its target is not known. The data were obtained in a study of T cells expressing NK-cell markers. Findings of the study overall: Nothing established the HCMV specificity of expanded NKG2C+ T cell clones.

TCRdb reprocessed the 5' RACE reads and reports one entry per CDR3 protein, with no DNA. This sample's clone table lists 550,000 to 600,000 distinct CDR3 sequences. The CDR3 loop spans 14 amino acids. Per germline, CDR1 MNHEY and CDR2 SMNVEV (reference sequence). The chain employs TRBV27 and TRBJ2-7; TCRdb reports TRBD2, a call that lacks DNA to check it against. The clonotype was recovered from a man between 18 and 35 years old in good health. The sequenced material came from blood T cells: a sorted CD56 or NKG2C T cell subset, CD4+ or CD8+ T cells, or bulk PBMC T cells (not recorded which). CDR3 protein: CASRAGVTPYEQYF.